This T cell receptor beta chain was captured in a study of cytomegalovirus exposure and HLA in healthy donors (TCRdb year 2017). Broadly, across the study: According to an earlier analysis of several hundred of the donors, some 180 million T cells yielded roughly 100 million unique TCR beta sequences and 276 Gb of sequence data. Among some 410 genotyped donors of the cohort, an average of roughly 240,000 unique TCR beta nucleotide sequences were sequenced per donor, roughly 20% of them non-productive. Using immunosequencing, the study profiled T cell repertoires from around 670 subjects and related those repertoires to cytomegalovirus serostatus. The study aimed to test whether signatures of past pathogen exposure could be identified by cataloging public T cell receptors. Approximately 300 gigabases of sequencing data and approximately 92 million unique TCR sequences made up an early release that covered approximately 700 HLA-typed donors. To study patterns of TCR occurrence, a later analysis re-analyzed previously published TCR beta repertoires from 550 to 800 donors and added high-resolution HLA genotyping. Rather than drawing on any new phenotypic data, the later analysis identified candidate immune exposures from TCR beta sequences and the way those sequences occurred across donors. A separate validation cohort of some 130 different subjects was used in addition to the 666-subject first cohort. An earlier analysis of fewer than 700 of the donors applied high-throughput TCR beta sequencing to assess whether each TCR beta V gene segment acted as functional or pseudogenic. Because of strong linkage in the cohort, 5 or 6 DR-DQ haplotypes were treated as single units for association and clustering. HLA typing included class I and class II loci at four-digit resolution. Genome-wide SNP genotypes for about 65% of the 666 donors were used in a later genetic analysis, which treated that subset as a discovery cohort. All discovery cohort repertoires had been generated using a single sequencing platform. High-throughput TCR immunosequencing, statistical association of individual TCRs with disease status, and machine learning were combined to predict cytomegalovirus infection status. Of the 300 to 500 genotyped donors, 81% were placed in the genetic ancestry cluster associated with self-reported Caucasian donors. Alongside the repertoire data, information on donor age, sex, ethnicity and CMV serostatus was compiled. The number of typed donors differed by locus: about 629-630 for A, B, C, DRB1 and DQB1; 500 to 550 for DQA1; approximately 600 for DPA1; and some 470 for DPB1. The full study reports these points: The classifier was reported to diagnose cytomegalovirus status with high specificity and sensitivity in both the original cohort and the validation cohort. At a false discovery rate of 0.05, a later analysis linked around 17,000 TCR beta sequences to specific HLA alleles. Because counts were too low, 15 or so rarely observed V segments, including chromosome 9 orphons, were excluded from the earlier analysis of around 640 of the donors. The 87-base-pair reads could not distinguish some IMGT-functional V segments, including TRBV6-2 and TRBV6-3, so those segments were excluded. Correlated functional status among segregating V segments might be attributable to linkage disequilibrium, but an unknown experimental factor could not be ruled out. In vitro tests confirmed that three of the cytomegalovirus-associated TCR beta chains recognize cytomegalovirus antigens. In a later analysis, the rate of TCR association differed among HLA loci, with DRB1 alleles having the most associated TCRs and HLA-C alleles having the fewest. A later genetic analysis associated a missense DCLRE1C variant with V-gene and J-gene trimming of TCR beta chains, and an independent cohort replicated the association. Across donors, most TCR sequences were observed very rarely, whereas some public TCRs were present in many individuals. Because HLA typing was missing for some donors at each locus, association tests included only the typed subset. A cluster of highly shared sequence variants was judged likely to be a technical artifact of the sequencing pipeline. Compared with the roughly 600-donor mean, donors in an Asian-associated ancestry cluster had fewer N-insertions in productive TCRs, according to a later genetic analysis. The cohort was sequenced for TCR beta chains only, and without alpha or paired-chain data the features that could be detected were limited. A further reported finding was that TCR beta sequences accurately predicted the HLA-A and HLA-B alleles for most subjects in the first cohort. Strong co-occurrence of HLA alleles, especially DR and DQ, made assigning TCR associations to individual alleles difficult. Several of the top co-occurrence clusters appeared to be linked to parvovirus B19, influenza, CMV and Epstein-Barr virus, according to a later analysis. An earlier analysis of approximately 540 of the donors showed that most TCR beta V segments appeared in productive rearrangements either about 87% or about 30% of the time, which broadly matched IMGT annotations. A total of around 150 TCR beta chains were listed by the study as associated with cytomegalovirus. The only immune exposure information available for the cohort was CMV serostatus. A later analysis found that HLA-associated TCR beta chains were more clonally expanded and had lower generation probabilities than equally common non-associated chains. According to the authors, the approach could potentially be generalized to other disease states and immunological phenotypes. According to a later analysis, most CMV-associated TCR beta chains appeared to be HLA-restricted, and the HLA associations seemed to be driven largely by CMV exposure. Sequencing depth was assumed to be roughly uniform across donors in the presence/absence analyses, though that assumption may not hold.

The cohort comprised under 700 healthy bone marrow donors. At the time of sampling, every cohort member was nominally healthy, though immune exposures that went unrecorded were likely present. The donor tested CMV seropositive, placing the donor among the approximately 310 seropositive members of the cohort. A peripheral blood sample was provided by each donor, and peripheral blood mononuclear cells were used for TCR beta sequencing. The Qiagen DNeasy Blood Extraction Kit was used to extract genomic DNA from the blood cell samples. CDR1 and CDR2 were assigned from the germline V gene (reference sequence) as MNHEY and SMNVEV. V trim: 2 bases; J trim: 4 bases; unmatched bases: 7. Its CDR3 holds 16 amino acids, cysteine through phenylalanine. Only CDR3 DNA remains: 48 bases, in frame from the first base. Details on this clone: This receptor's antigen is unknown. Per-base quality was not reported, and no clone a single base away is much larger than it.

Receptor libraries were prepared by the immunoSEQ multiplex PCR assay. The multiplex PCR relied on a mix of 60 forward primers for TCR Vbeta segments and 13 reverse primers for TCR Jbeta segments. The CDR3 region of rearranged TCR beta genes was amplified from genomic DNA by a multiplex PCR assay. The Illumina HiSeq System was used to sequence the amplified TCR beta libraries as 87-base-pair reads. In the paper's pipeline: A later analysis counted 65 million to 90 million unique TCR beta chains across the 650 to 700 repertoires, and approximately 11 million of these chains were shared by at least two donors. To remove PCR and sequencing errors, raw reads were error-corrected and collapsed into unique sequences using a nearest-neighbor algorithm that merged closely related sequences. V, D and J gene segments were assigned by aligning CDR3 sequences to IMGT reference sequences. For a sequence to be retained, a match of at least six nucleotides to both a V gene segment and a J gene segment was required. Rearrangements were classified as productive when the CDR3 lacked stop codons and remained in frame with V and J, and all other rearrangements were classified as non-productive. CDR3 was defined according to IMGT convention as the region running from the second conserved V-encoded cysteine to the conserved J-encoded phenylalanine. Sequences without an unambiguous match to a single V gene segment were excluded from the earlier analysis of a few hundred of the donors. An earlier analysis of 550 to 650 of the donors classified V segments as functional when productive rearrangements were above 56.7% and as segregating when the standard deviation between donors was above 5%. A statistical classification framework was built for diagnosing cytomegalovirus status from the catalog of TCR beta chain sequences. A later analysis assigned V and J genes by comparing TCR nucleotide sequences with IMGT/GENE-DB human TR gene sequences. The TCRdist pipeline was used in a later analysis to assign CDR3 sequences and most-parsimonious VDJ recombination scenarios. A later analysis defined each TCR beta chain by its CDR3 amino acid sequence plus V-gene family, and excluded reads lacking a unique V-gene family. In a later analysis, 450 to 600 highly shared, low-generation-probability nucleotide sequences were removed to address suspected cross-contamination and a sequencing artifact. For each public chain, a later analysis derived a clonal expansion index from normalized ranks of inferred template counts within each repertoire. In a later analysis, generation probabilities were computed using a VDJ recombination model fitted to out-of-frame rearrangements, and the results were checked against IGoR. Hypergeometric tests were used in a later analysis to score TCR-TCR, TCR-HLA and TCR-CMV co-occurrence, with a repertoire-size bias correction applied to the TCR pairs. A later analysis estimated false discovery rates by permuting HLA or CMV assignments 20 times. In a later analysis, co-occurring TCRs were grouped with DBSCAN, and TCRdist sequence similarity was added when clustering was performed within HLA-allele-positive subsets. Co-occurrence clustering excluded repertoires with fewer than 30,000 or more than 120,000 public chains, plus five with anomalous nucleotide sharing. TCRdb retrieved this table from immuneACCESS and kept in-frame rearrangements only. Not all clones are present; in checked studies, unresolved V genes account for under half, and no reason is known for the remainder. V, J and clone size derive from that table, while D and trimming were established from the DNA sequence. In this sample the table shows around 130,000 clones, approximately 80% of which occur a single time. Jointly, the top ten make up around 5.5% of the sample.

The sequence was obtained from a man between 18 and 35 years old in good health and CMV-seropositive. The rearranged segments are TRBV27 and TRBJ2-1; 8 central bases correspond to TRBD1. Material: PBMCs. The CDR3 sequence is CASSLTQGAAYNEQFF. The DNA is TGTGCCAGCAGTTTAACTCAGGGGGCCGCTTACAATGAGCAGTTCTTC.